This TCR beta chain comes out of a study of blood T cell repertoires in COVID-19. V lost 1 base to trimming and J lost 2 bases; unmatched junction nucleotides: 7. Germline V lookup: CDR1 SGHTA, CDR2 FQGNSA. CDR3 length: 17 amino acids. Measured with immunoSEQ multiplex PCR; TCRdb has only the in-frame clones, and not every one. The table has about 110,000 clones, 88% seen once. V usage is TRBV7-2 and J usage is TRBJ2-5; 10 bases fit TRBD2. The source is a woman in her 50s with acute or convalescent COVID-19. Input material: peripheral blood. The CDR3 DNA follows: TGTGCCAGCAGCTTAGTGGCTAGCGGGAGCGCGCAAGAGACCCAGTACTTC. Protein: CASSLVASGSAQETQYF.